The text below deals with one T cell receptor (beta chain). Its antigen is not identified. The sample comes from a study of cytomegalovirus exposure and HLA in healthy donors. Despite likely unrecorded immune exposures, the donors were nominally healthy at the time of sampling. The CDR3 totals 15 residues. V gave up 2 bases and J gave up 6 bases; unmatched junction bases: 7. Looked up from germline, CDR1 is SGHTA and CDR2 is FQGNSA. Primers for the PCR totalled 60 Vbeta and 13 Jbeta. The data were produced by immunoSEQ multiplex PCR, yet TCRdb's version contains in-frame clones alone and is incomplete. The sample has about 140,000 clones, about 64% seen once. Study-wide findings and caveats: It was approximately 150 TCR beta chains that were listed as cytomegalovirus-associated.

The clonotype originates from a woman aged 40 to 50 in good health and CMV-seronegative. Sequenced: PBMCs. The chain is built from TRBV7-2 and TRBJ2-3; 8 bases fit TRBD2. DNA for the CDR3: TGTGCCAGCAGCTTAAGGAGCGGGGGAAGGGATACGCAGTATTTT. Protein sequence: CASSLRSGGRDTQYF.